Here is one T cell receptor (beta chain) with its context. As yet, its antigen is unknown. The PCR ran on 60 Vbeta and 13 Jbeta primers. Only in-frame clones appear in the TCRdb table, and some are missing; sequencing was by immunoSEQ multiplex PCR. The sample features just over 50,000 clones, with about 12% in its top ten. The entry originates in a study of cytomegalovirus exposure and HLA in healthy donors. The study's findings and limits: In a later analysis, V- and J-gene trimming of beta chains associated with a DCLRE1C missense variant, replicated independently. HLA restriction was apparent for most CMV-associated TCR beta chains in a later analysis.

Germline lookup yields CDR1 SNHLY and CDR2 FYNNEI. CDR3 length: 14 amino acids. Losses at the gene ends were 6 bases for V and 4 bases for J; bases not matched to a gene: 6. The genes are TRBV2 and TRBJ2-7, with 10 bases identical to TRBD1. The sequence derives from a woman in her sixties or seventies in good health and CMV-seropositive. Material for sequencing was PBMCs. The CDR3 loop is CASRNRDRGYEQYF. The CDR3 DNA sequence: TGTGCCAGCAGGAACCGGGACAGGGGTTACGAGCAGTACTTC.